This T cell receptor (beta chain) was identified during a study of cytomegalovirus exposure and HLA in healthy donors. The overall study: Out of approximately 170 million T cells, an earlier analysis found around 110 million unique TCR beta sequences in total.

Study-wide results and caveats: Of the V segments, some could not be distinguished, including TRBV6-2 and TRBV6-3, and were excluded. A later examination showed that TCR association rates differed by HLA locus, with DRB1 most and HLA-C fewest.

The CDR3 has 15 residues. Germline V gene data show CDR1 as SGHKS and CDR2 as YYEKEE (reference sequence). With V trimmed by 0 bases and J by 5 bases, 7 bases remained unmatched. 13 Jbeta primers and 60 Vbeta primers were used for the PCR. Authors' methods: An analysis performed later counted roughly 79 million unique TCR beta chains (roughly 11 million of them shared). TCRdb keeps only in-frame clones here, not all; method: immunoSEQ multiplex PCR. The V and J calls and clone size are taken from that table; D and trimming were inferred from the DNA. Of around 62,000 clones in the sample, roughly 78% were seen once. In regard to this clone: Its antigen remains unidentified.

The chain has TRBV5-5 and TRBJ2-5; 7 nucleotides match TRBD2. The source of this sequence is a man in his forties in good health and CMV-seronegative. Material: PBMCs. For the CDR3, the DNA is TGTGCCAGCAGCTTGGGGCCCCCGCGGGGGGAGACCCAGTACTTC. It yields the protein CASSLGPPRGETQYF.